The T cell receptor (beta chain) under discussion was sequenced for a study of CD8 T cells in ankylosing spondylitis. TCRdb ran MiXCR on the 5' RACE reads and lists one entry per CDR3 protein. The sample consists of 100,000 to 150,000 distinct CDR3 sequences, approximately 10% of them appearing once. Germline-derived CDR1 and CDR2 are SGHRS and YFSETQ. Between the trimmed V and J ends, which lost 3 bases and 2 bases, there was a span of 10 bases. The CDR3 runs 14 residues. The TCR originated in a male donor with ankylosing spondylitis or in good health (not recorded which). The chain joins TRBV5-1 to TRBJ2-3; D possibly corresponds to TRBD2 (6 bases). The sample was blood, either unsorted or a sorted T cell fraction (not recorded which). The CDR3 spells CASSWDSPTDTQYF. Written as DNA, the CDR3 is TGCGCCAGCAGCTGGGACTCGCCCACAGATACGCAGTATTTT. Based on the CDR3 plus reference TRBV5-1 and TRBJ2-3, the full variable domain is KAGVTQTPRYLIKTRGQQVTLSCSPISGHRSVSWYQQTPGQGLQFLFEYFSETQRNKGNFPGRFSGRQFSNSRSEMNVSTLELGDSALYLCASSWDSPTDTQYFGPGTRLTVL.